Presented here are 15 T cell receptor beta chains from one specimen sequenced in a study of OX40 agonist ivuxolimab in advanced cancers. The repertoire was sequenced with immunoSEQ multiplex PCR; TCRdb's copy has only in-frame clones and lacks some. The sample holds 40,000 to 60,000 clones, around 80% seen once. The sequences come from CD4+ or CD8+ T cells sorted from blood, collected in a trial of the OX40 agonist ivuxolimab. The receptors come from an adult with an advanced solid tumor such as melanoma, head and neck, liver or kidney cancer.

The CDR3 DNA is TGTGCCAGCAGCTCAGACACGTTTAATGAAAAACTGTTTTTT. It is translated as CASSSDTFNEKLFF. The V gene is TRBV11-3, the J gene TRBJ1-4; no firm D call. The CDR3 runs to 14 residues. Germline values: CDR1 SGHNT, CDR2 YENEEA. The ends were cut back, 4 bases at V and 4 bases at J, with 10 bases in the middle. The variable domain in full, with the rest retrieved from reference TRBV11-3 and TRBJ1-4, is EAGVVQSPRYKIIEKKQPVAFWCNPISGHNTLYWYLQNLGQGPELLIRYENEEAVDDSQLPKDRFSAERLKGVDSTLKIQPAELGDSAVYLCASSSDTFNEKLFFGSGTQLSVL.

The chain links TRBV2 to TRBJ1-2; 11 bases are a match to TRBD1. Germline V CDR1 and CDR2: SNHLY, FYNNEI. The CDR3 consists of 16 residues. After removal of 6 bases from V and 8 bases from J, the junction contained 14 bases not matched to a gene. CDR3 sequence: CASSIGQGAPAKGYTF. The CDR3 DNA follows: TGTGCCAGCAGCATCGGACAGGGGGCGCCGGCTAAGGGCTACACCTTC. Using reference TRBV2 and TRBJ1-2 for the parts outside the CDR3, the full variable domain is EPEVTQTPSHQVTQMGQEVILRCVPISNHLYFYWYRQILGQKVEFLVSFYNNEISEKSEIFDDQFSVERPDGSNFTLKIRSTKLEDSAMYFCASSIGQGAPAKGYTFGSGTRLTVV.

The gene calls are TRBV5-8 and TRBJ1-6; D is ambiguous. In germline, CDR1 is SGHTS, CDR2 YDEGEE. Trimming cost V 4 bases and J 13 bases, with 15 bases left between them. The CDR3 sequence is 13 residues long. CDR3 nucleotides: TGTGCCAGCAGCGCCGGCTACCCACTTCCCCTCCACTTT. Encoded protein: CASSAGYPLPLHF. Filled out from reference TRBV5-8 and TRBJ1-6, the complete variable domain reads EAGVTQSPTHLIKTRGQQATLRCSPISGHTSVYWYQQALGLGLQFLLWYDEGEERNRGNFPPRFSGRQFPNYSSELNVNALELEDSALYLCASSAGYPLPLHFGNGTRLTVT.

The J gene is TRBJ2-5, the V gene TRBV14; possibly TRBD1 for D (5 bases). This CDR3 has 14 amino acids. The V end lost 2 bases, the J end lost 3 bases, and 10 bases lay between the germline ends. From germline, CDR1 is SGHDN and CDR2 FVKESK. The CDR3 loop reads CASSQKDKKETQYF. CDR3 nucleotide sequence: TGTGCCAGCAGCCAAAAGGACAAGAAAGAGACCCAGTACTTC. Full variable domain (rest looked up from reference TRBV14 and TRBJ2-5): EAGVTQFPSHSVIEKGQTVTLRCDPISGHDNLYWYRRVMGKEIKFLLHFVKESKQDESGMPNNRFLAERTGGTYSTLKVQPAELEDSGVYFCASSQKDKKETQYFGPGTRLLVL.

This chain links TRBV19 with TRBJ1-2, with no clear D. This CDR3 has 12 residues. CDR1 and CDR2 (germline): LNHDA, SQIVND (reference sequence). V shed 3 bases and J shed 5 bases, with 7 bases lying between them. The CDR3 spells CASSIQGYGYTF. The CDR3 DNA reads TGTGCCAGTAGTATTCAAGGGTATGGCTACACCTTC. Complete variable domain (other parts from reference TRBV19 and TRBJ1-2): DGGITQSPKYLFRKEGQNVTLSCEQNLNHDAMYWYRQDPGQGLRLIYYSQIVNDFQKGDIAEGYSVSREKKESFPLTVTSAQKNPTAFYLCASSIQGYGYTFGSGTRLTVV.

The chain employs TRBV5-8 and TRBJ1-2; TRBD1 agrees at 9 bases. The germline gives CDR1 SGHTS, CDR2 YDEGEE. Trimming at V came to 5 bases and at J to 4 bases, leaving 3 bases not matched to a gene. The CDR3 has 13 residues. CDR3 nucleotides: TGTGCCAGCAGTAGGGACAGGGTCTATGGCTACACCTTC. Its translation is CASSRDRVYGYTF.

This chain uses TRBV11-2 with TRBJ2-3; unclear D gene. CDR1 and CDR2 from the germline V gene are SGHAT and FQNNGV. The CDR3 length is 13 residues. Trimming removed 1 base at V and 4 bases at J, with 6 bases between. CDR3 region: CASSLVLADTQYF. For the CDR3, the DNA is TGTGCCAGCAGCTTAGTCCTAGCAGATACGCAGTATTTT.

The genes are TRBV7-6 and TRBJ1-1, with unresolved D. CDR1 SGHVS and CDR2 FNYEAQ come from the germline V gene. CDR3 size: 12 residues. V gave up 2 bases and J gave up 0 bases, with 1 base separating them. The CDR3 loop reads CASSLLNTEAFF. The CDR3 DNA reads TGTGCCAGCAGCTTACTGAACACTGAAGCTTTCTTT.

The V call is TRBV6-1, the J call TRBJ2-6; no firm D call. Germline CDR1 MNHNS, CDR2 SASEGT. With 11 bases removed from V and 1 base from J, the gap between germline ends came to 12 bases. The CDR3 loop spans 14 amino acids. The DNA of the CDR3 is TGTGCCGCCGCCGTAGGGTCTGGGGCCAACGTCCTGACTTTC. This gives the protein CAAAVGSGANVLTF.

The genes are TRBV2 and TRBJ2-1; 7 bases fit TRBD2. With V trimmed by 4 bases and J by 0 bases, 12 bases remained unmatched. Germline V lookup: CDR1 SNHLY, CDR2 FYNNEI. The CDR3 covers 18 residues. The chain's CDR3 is CASSAWGRRTSSYNEQFF. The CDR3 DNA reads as TGTGCCAGCAGTGCTTGGGGCCGCCGGACTAGCTCCTACAATGAGCAGTTCTTC. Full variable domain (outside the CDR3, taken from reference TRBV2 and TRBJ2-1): EPEVTQTPSHQVTQMGQEVILRCVPISNHLYFYWYRQILGQKVEFLVSFYNNEISEKSEIFDDQFSVERPDGSNFTLKIRSTKLEDSAMYFCASSAWGRRTSSYNEQFFGPGTRLTVL.

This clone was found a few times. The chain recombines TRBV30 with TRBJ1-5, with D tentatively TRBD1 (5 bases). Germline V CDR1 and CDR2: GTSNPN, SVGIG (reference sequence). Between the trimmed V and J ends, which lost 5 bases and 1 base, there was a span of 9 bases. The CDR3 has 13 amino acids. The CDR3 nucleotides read TGTGCCTGGGAACGGGGGAGCAATCAGCCCCAGCATTTT. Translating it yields CAWERGSNQPQHF. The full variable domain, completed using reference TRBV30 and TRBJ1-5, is SQTIHQWPATLVQPVGSPLSLECTVEGTSNPNLYWYRQAAGRGLQLLFYSVGIGQISSEVPQNLSASRPQDRQFILSSKKLLLSDSGFYLCAWERGSNQPQHFGDGTRLSIL.

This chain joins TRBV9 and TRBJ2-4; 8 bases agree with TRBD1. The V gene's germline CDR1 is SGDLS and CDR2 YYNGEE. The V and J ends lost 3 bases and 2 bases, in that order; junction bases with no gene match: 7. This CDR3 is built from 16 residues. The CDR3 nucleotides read TGTGCCAGCAGCGGGGACAGGCGAACTACCAAAAACATTCAGTACTTC. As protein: CASSGDRRTTKNIQYF.

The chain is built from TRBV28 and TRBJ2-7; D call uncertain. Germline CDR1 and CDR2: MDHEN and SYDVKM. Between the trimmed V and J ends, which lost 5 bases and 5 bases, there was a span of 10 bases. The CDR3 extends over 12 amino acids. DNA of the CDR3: TGTGCCAGCAGTCTTATTAACCACGAGCAGTACTTC. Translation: CASSLINHEQYF.

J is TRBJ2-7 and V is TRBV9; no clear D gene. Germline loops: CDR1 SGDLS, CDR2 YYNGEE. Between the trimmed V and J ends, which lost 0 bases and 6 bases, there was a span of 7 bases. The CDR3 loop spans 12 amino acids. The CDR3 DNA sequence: TGTGCCAGCAGCGTAGATGGGGTCGAGCAGTACTTC. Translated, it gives CASSVDGVEQYF.

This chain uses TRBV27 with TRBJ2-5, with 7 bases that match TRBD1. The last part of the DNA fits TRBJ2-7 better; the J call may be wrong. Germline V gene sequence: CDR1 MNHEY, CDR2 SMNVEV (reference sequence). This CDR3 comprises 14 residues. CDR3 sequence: CASRRGTVTYEQYF. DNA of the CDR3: TGTGCCAGCAGACGAGGGACAGTCACCTACGAGCAGTACTTC.